The TCR beta chain described here comes from a study of CD8 T cells in ankylosing spondylitis. It was by quantitative 5'-RACE with molecular barcodes that TCR beta libraries were made. TCRdb recomputed calls from the 5' RACE reads with MiXCR, one row per CDR3 protein. The table shows roughly 130,000 distinct CDR3 sequences, with more than 6.5% occurring only once. This clonotype was detected ten times or more. What it binds is not known. Study-level findings and limits: The authors reported significant enrichment of disease-linked clones in matched ankylosing spondylitis synovial fluid. Disease-linked clones were found to be CD8+ and relatively rare in peripheral blood. Ankylosing spondylitis blood appeared to be characterized by a TCR beta motif of 8 or 9 highly homologous variants.

The CDR3 covers 14 residues. Germline V gives CDR1 DFQATT, CDR2 SNEGSKA (reference sequence). The V gene end was trimmed by 6 bases and the J gene end by 5 bases; junction bases not matched to a gene: 12. Sequencing was carried out using blood, either unsorted or a sorted T cell fraction (not recorded which). The chain is built from TRBV20-1 and TRBJ2-5, with 7 bases matching TRBD1. The TCR comes from a male donor with ankylosing spondylitis or in good health (not recorded which). The CDR3 sequence: CSAHSTGVRETQYF. DNA for the CDR3: TGCAGTGCCCATTCCACAGGGGTTCGGGAGACCCAGTACTTC.